Described below is a single T cell receptor beta chain sequence and its context. Its cognate antigen is unknown. In the original workflow: Between about 23,224 and 700,000 TCRs appeared in each sample, and the median stood at 95,638. TCRdb analysed the RACE reads with MiXCR anew, one entry per CDR3 protein. The V and J calls here are based on TCRdb, not the publication. The table includes 75,000 to 95,000 distinct CDR3 sequences, about 10% detected once. The time point denotes: patch test 1, 2 weeks after DPC sensitization. Treatment here: therapeutic diphenylcyclopropenone sensitization with weekly scalp DPC. This record belongs to a study of human T cells and chemical hapten exposure. On the study more broadly: Across its approximately 25 weeks, the study gave patients weekly diphenylcyclopropenone doses to the scalp. Patients, predominantly female, presented with alopecia areata, totalis or universalis. General study findings and limits: Once DPC sensitization occurred, TCRs above 1 in 1000 frequency showed no change.

Germline V gene lookup returns CDR1 LGHNA and CDR2 YNFKEQ. Trimming pared 0 bases from V and 10 bases from J, leaving 16 bases between. The CDR3 spans 16 residues. The chain links TRBV4-2 to TRBJ1-6, with a tentative D call TRBD1 (5 bases). This specimen was whole blood, taken in connection with sensitization to the hapten diphenylcyclopropenone (DPC). The sequence was collected from a woman aged 55-69 years with alopecia areata. Some clones in this sample may be carry-over from other donors' samples. The CDR3 DNA reads TGTGCCAGCAGCCAAGAGTTCGGCGCCAGGGCGTCACCCCTCCACTTT. Encoded protein: CASSQEFGARASPLHF.